This T cell receptor beta chain appears in the sequencing data of a study of response to subunit inactivated influenza vaccine. V shed 4 bases, J shed 5 bases, and the junction held 10 bases outside the gene matches. CDR1 is LGHNA, CDR2 YSLEER, per germline. The CDR3 consists of 15 residues. TCRdb redid the calling of the RT-PCR reads with MiXCR, one entry per CDR3 protein. Altogether some 850,000 distinct CDR3 sequences are present, about 18% being singletons, with the ten largest covering roughly 10%. The chain uses TRBV4-3 and TRBJ2-5, with 7 bases identical to TRBD1. The TCR was taken from a man aged 45-60 years who received an inactivated influenza vaccine. The material sequenced was PBMCs from blood, taken roughly 5 days after vaccination. The CDR3 DNA is TGCGCCAGCAGCCGACAGGGACAGCTATCTGAGACCCAGTACTTC. It yields the protein CASSRQGQLSETQYF.